The entry below describes one T cell receptor beta chain. Investigators profiled TCR beta VDJ and CDR3 from genomic DNA template. TCRdb ran MiXCR on the reads and lists one entry per CDR3 protein. The sample lists 350,000 to 450,000 distinct CDR3 sequences, around 68% occurring once. The data originate from a study of CD8+CD57+ T cells in acquired aplastic anemia. Trimming took 7 bases from V and 2 from J, leaving 9 bases between them. This CDR3 is built from 13 residues. Germline V CDR1 and CDR2: SGHVS, FQNEAQ. V gene TRBV7-8 combines with J gene TRBJ1-5, with D unclear. Sequencing was done on a sample of sorted CD4+, CD8+, or CD8+CD57+ T cells (not recorded which) from PBMCs. The origin of this receptor is a human donor in good health, serving as a control. The CDR3 sequence: CASTLGRNQPQHF. The CDR3 nucleotides are TGTGCCAGCACACTAGGTCGCAATCAGCCCCAGCATTTT. The full variable domain, completed using reference TRBV7-8 and TRBJ1-5, is GAGVSQSPRYKVAKRGQDVALRCDPISGHVSLFWYQQALGQGPEFLTYFQNEAQLDKSGLPSDRFFAERPEGSVSTLKIQRTQQEDSAVYLCASTLGRNQPQHFGDGTRLSIL.